Listed below are T cell receptor beta chains from one sample, sequenced in a study of blood T cell repertoires in COVID-19. Profiling relied on immunoSEQ multiplex PCR, and the TCRdb table lists in-frame clones only, not all of them. Of 150,000 to 190,000 clones listed, about 81% are singletons. The material sequenced was PBMCs or T cells enriched from blood (not recorded which). These receptors originate from a man aged 45-65 years who had recovered from COVID-19. CDR3s include the opening cysteine and the closing phenylalanine or tryptophan. A D gene is named only where the DNA matches it firmly. The size field is filled for only some rows; it gives once, few, many or a size class.

J: TRBJ1-2
D: TRBD1
V: TRBV14
size: -
DNA: TGTGCCAGCAGCCCTGGGACAGGGGTCTATGGCTACACCTTC
CDR3: CASSPGTGVYGYTF

J: TRBJ1-2
D: TRBD1
V: TRBV19
size: -
DNA: TGTGCCAGTAGTGTAGACAGGGGGGTTGCTGGCTACACCTTC
CDR3: CASSVDRGVAGYTF

J: TRBJ1-2
D: TRBD1
V: TRBV7-2
size: few
DNA: TGTGCCAGCAGCCCGAACAGGGGGCTTAACTATGGCTACACCTTC
CDR3: CASSPNRGLNYGYTF

J: TRBJ1-1
D: -
V: TRBV11-2
size: -
DNA: TGTGCCAGCAGCTTCCCGACAGGAAAGAACACTGAAGCTTTCTTT
CDR3: CASSFPTGKNTEAFF

J: TRBJ1-6
D: TRBD1
V: TRBV6-5
size: -
DNA: TGTGCCAGCAGTTCATCGACAGGGGTTGTTAATTCACCCCTCCACTTT
CDR3: CASSSSTGVVNSPLHF

J: TRBJ1-6
D: -
V: TRBV19
size: -
DNA: TGTGCCAGTAGTATAGGGACATCAATGTGGAATTCACCCCTCCACTTT
CDR3: CASSIGTSMWNSPLHF

J: TRBJ2-7
D: -
V: TRBV9
size: -
DNA: TGTGCCAGCAGCGCAAGACAGGCGATGGACGAGCAGTACTTC
CDR3: CASSARQAMDEQYF

J: TRBJ1-5
D: -
V: TRBV19
size: -
DNA: TGTGCCAGTAGTATTTCTAGTCAGCCCCAGCATTTT
CDR3: CASSISSQPQHF

J: TRBJ2-7
D: TRBD2
V: TRBV27
size: -
DNA: TGTGCCAGCAGTCCAGGACTAGCGGGGGAGCAGTACTTC
CDR3: CASSPGLAGEQYF

J: TRBJ2-4
D: TRBD1
V: TRBV6-5
size: -
DNA: TGTGCCAGCAGGGCGGACAGGGGCGGCAAAAACATTCAGTACTTC
CDR3: CASRADRGGKNIQYF

J: TRBJ1-3
D: TRBD1
V: TRBV5-4
size: -
DNA: TGTGCCAGCAGCGGGCAGGGGGCGCGGGGAAACACCATATATTTT
CDR3: CASSGQGARGNTIYF

J: TRBJ2-3
D: TRBD2
V: TRBV7-3
size: -
DNA: TGTGCCAGCAGCCCCACGGGGGCGGGAGGTGATACGCAGTATTTT
CDR3: CASSPTGAGGDTQYF

J: TRBJ2-5
D: -
V: TRBV7-8
size: -
DNA: TGTGCCAGCAGCTTAGCGACAACCCTGGGTGTGACCCAGTACTTC
CDR3: CASSLATTLGVTQYF

J: TRBJ2-7
D: TRBD2
V: TRBV4-2
size: -
DNA: TGTGCCAGCAGCCAAGATACTAGCGGGCGCTCCTACGAGCAGTACTTC
CDR3: CASSQDTSGRSYEQYF

J: TRBJ2-5
D: -
V: TRBV2
size: -
DNA: TGTGCCAGCAGTGTTAAAGCCACCCAGTACTTC
CDR3: CASSVKATQYF

J: TRBJ1-5
D: -
V: TRBV6-2/TRBV6-3
size: once
DNA: TGTGCCAGCAGTTACTCGTCGGCAGGGAATCAGCCCCAGCATTTT
CDR3: CASSYSSAGNQPQHF

J: TRBJ1-1
D: -
V: TRBV18
size: few
DNA: TGTGCCAGCTCACCCTTGAACACTGAAGCTTTCTTT
CDR3: CASSPLNTEAFF

J: TRBJ1-1
D: -
V: TRBV5-4
size: few
DNA: TGTGCCAGCAGCTTGAGCGGGGGGGGGACTGAAGCTTTCTTT
CDR3: CASSLSGGGTEAFF

J: TRBJ2-7
D: TRBD1
V: TRBV5-1
size: -
DNA: TGCGCCAGCAGCTTGCTGGGACAGGGTGCCGAGCAGTACTTC
CDR3: CASSLLGQGAEQYF

J: TRBJ2-5
D: -
V: TRBV9
size: -
DNA: TGTGCCAGCAGCACTCTCCCAGGGGTCGAGACCCAGTACTTC
CDR3: CASSTLPGVETQYF

J: TRBJ2-7
D: TRBD1
V: TRBV7-8
size: -
DNA: TGTGCCAGCAGCCCAATACAGGGGAAGGCGGACGAGCAGTACTTC
CDR3: CASSPIQGKADEQYF

J: TRBJ1-1
D: -
V: TRBV7-9
size: -
DNA: TGTGCCAGCAGCTCTAACCCGGGGACTGAAGCTTTCTTT
CDR3: CASSSNPGTEAFF

J: TRBJ2-7
D: -
V: TRBV10-3
size: -
DNA: TGTGCCATCAGTGAGTCCGGGAGCTCCTACGAGCAGTACTTC
CDR3: CAISESGSSYEQYF